The source of this T cell receptor beta chain is a study of blood T cells in healthy people across ages. The use of a sample-barcoded 5' primer and a J-beta primer mix characterized a second PCR of roughly 7 to 11 cycles. TCRdb re-derived calls from the 5' RACE reads in MiXCR, one entry per CDR3 protein. The sample has about 1.8 million distinct CDR3 sequences, about 50% seen once; the top ten hold over 2%. From germline, CDR1 is SGHAT and CDR2 FQNNGV. The V segment lost 3 bases and the J segment 13 bases; nucleotides outside the gene matches: 11. The CDR3 consists of 14 residues. The source material was blood. This sequence joins TRBV11-2 and TRBJ2-4; 8 positions agree with TRBD1. The receptor was derived from a woman aged 40 to 55 in good health. In DNA form, the CDR3 reads TGTGCCAGCAGCTTTCAGGGGGCATGGAGGGAGCAGTACTTC. Its translation is CASSFQGAWREQYF.